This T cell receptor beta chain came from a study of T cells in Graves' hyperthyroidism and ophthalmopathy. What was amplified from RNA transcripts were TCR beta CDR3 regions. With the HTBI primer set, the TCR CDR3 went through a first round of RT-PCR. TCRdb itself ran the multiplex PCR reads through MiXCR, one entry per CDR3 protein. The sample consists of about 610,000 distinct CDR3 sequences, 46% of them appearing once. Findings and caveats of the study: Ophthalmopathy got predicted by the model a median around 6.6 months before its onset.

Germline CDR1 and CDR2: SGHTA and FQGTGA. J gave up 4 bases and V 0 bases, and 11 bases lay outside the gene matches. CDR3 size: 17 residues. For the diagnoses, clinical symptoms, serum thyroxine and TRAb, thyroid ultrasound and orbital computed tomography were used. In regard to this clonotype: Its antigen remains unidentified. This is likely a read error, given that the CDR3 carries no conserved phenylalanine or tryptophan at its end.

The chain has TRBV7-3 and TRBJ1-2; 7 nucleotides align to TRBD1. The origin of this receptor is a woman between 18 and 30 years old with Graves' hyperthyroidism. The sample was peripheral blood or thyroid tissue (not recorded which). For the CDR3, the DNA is TGTGCCAGCAGCTTAACCGGGATAGGGGGCGCAATCTATGGCTACACCCTT. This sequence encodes CASSLTGIGGAIYGYTL.